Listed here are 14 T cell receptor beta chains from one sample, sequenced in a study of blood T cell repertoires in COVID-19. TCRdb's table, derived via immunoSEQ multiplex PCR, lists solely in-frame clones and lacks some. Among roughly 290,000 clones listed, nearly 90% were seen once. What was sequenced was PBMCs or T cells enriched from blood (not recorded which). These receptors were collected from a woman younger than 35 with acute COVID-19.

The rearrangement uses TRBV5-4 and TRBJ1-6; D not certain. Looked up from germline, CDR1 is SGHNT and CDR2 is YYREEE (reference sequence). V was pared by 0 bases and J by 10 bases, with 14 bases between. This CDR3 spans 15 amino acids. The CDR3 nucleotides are TGTGCCAGCAGCTTGGGACTCCCCGGGAGGTCACCCCTCCACTTT. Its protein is CASSLGLPGRSPLHF.

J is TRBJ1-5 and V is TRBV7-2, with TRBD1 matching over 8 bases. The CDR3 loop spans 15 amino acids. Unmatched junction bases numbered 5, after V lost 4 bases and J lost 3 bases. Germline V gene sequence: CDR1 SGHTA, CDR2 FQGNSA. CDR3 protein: CASSSGTGLNQPQHF. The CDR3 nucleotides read TGTGCCAGCAGCTCAGGGACAGGCCTCAATCAGCCCCAGCATTTT.

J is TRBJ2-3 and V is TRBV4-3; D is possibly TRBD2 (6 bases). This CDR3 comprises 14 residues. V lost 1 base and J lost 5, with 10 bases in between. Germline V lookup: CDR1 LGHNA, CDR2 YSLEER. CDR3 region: CASSQGNGGDTQYF. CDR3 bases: TGCGCCAGCAGCCAAGGCAACGGGGGAGATACGCAGTATTTT.

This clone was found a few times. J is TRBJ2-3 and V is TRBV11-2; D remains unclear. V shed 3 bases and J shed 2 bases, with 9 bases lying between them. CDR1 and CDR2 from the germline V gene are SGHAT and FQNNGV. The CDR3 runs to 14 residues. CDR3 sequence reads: CASSLQALTDTQYF. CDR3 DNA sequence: TGTGCCAGCAGCTTGCAGGCCCTCACAGATACGCAGTATTTT.

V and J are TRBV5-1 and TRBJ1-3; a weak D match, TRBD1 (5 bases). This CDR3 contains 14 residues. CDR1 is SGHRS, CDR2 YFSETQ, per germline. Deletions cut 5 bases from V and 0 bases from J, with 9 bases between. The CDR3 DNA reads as TGCGCCAGCAGAATGACAGTCTCTGGAAACACCATATATTTT. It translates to CASRMTVSGNTIYF.

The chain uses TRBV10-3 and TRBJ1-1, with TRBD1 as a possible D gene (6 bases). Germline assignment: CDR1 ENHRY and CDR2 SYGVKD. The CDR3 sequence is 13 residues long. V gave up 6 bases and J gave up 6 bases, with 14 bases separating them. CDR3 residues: CAISGGARSEAFF. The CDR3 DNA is TGTGCCATCAGCGGGGGGGCGAGGTCTGAAGCTTTCTTT.

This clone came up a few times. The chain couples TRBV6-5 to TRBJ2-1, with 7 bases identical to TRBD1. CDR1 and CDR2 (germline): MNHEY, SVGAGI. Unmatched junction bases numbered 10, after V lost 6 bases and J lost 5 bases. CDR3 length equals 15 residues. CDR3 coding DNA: TGTGCCAGCAGCCTCACCGGGACAGAGAACAATGAGCAGTTCTTC. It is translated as CASSLTGTENNEQFF.

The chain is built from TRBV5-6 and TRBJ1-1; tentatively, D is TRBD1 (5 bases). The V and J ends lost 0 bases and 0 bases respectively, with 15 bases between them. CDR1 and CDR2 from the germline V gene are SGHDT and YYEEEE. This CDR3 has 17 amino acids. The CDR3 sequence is CASSLGASGSMNTEAFF. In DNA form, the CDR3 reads TGTGCCAGCAGCTTGGGAGCGTCAGGGTCCATGAACACTGAAGCTTTCTTT.

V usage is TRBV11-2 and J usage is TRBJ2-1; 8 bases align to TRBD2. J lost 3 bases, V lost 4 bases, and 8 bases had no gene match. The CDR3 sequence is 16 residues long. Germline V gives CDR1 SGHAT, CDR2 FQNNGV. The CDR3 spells CASSSHTGTSYNEQFF. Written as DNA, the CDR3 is TGTGCCAGCAGCTCGCACACCGGGACTAGCTACAATGAGCAGTTCTTC.

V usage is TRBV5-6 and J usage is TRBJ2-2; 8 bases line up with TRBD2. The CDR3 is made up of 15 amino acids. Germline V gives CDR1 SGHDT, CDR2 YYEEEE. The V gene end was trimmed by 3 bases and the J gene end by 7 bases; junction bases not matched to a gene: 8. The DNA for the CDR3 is TGTGCCAGCAGCTCGGGACTAGTCTTGGTCGGGGAGCTGTTTTTT. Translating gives CASSSGLVLVGELFF.

This CDR3 is CASSLGSGVGEQFF. The CDR3, as DNA: TGTGCCAGCAGCTTAGGCTCAGGGGTGGGCGAGCAGTTCTTC. The chain couples TRBV7-9 to TRBJ2-1, with a weak D call TRBD1 (6 bases). Trimming took off 1 base at V and 10 bases at J, with 14 bases between the two ends. This CDR3 is built from 14 residues. Germline V gene lookup returns CDR1 SEHNR and CDR2 FQNEAQ (reference sequence). The entire variable domain, with the rest obtained from reference TRBV7-9 and TRBJ2-1, is as follows: DTGVSQNPRHKITKRGQNVTFRCDPISEHNRLYWYRQTLGQGPEFLTYFQNEAQLEKSRLLSDRFSAERPKGSFSTLEIQRTEQGDSAMYLCASSLGSGVGEQFFGPGTRLTVL.

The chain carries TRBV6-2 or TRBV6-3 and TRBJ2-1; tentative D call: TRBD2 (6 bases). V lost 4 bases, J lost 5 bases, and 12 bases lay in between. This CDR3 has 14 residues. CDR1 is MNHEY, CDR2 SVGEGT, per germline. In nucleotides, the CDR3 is TGTGCCAGCAGTTCGGCGGGATTAGACAATGAGCAGTTCTTC. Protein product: CASSSAGLDNEQFF.

The CDR3 DNA is TGTGCCAGCAGCCGGAGCAGTTCCAGCTACAATGAGCAGTTCTTC. Protein sequence: CASSRSSSSYNEQFF. The chain combines TRBV7-2 with TRBJ2-1; D remains ambiguous. The CDR3 is 15 residues long. Trimming cost V 5 bases and J 3 bases, with 14 bases left between them. Germline CDR1 SGHTA, CDR2 FQGNSA.

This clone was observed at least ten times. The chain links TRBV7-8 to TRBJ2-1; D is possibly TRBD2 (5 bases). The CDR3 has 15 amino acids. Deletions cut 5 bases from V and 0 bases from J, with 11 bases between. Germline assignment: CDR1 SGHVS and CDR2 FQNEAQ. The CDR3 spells CASSPSGLSYNEQFF. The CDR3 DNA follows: TGTGCCAGCAGCCCCAGCGGTCTCTCCTACAATGAGCAGTTCTTC.